A selection of T cell receptor beta chains follows, all from one sample in a study of T cell clones after liver transplantation. Clones were sequenced by immunoSEQ multiplex PCR, and TCRdb holds only the in-frame ones, with some missing. Of over 90,000 clones detected, approximately 79% appear once; the ten largest clones hold approximately 2.8%. The sample here was CD4+ T cells from blood, taken around 44 months after liver transplant. These receptors originate from a human patient who received a liver transplant. Some T cells may be the graft donor's. CDR3s include the opening cysteine and the closing phenylalanine or tryptophan. Each record gives: J gene, clone size, D gene, V gene, CDR3 DNA, CDR3 protein. A D gene is named only where the DNA matches it firmly. The size field is filled for only some rows; it gives once, few, many or a size class.

j_call: TRBJ2-1; clone_size: .; d_call: .; v_call: TRBV28; cdr3_nt: TGTGCCACCCTGCAGGGTACTGCGTTCTTC; cdr3_aa: CATLQGTAFF
j_call: TRBJ2-7; clone_size: .; d_call: .; v_call: TRBV28; cdr3_nt: TGTGCCAGCAGCCCCGACAGCTACGAGCAGTACTTC; cdr3_aa: CASSPDSYEQYF
j_call: TRBJ2-7; clone_size: .; d_call: .; v_call: TRBV15; cdr3_nt: TGTGCCACCAGCAGAGATCTGGCCAGAACCTACGAGCAGTACTTC; cdr3_aa: CATSRDLARTYEQYF
j_call: TRBJ1-2; clone_size: .; d_call: .; v_call: TRBV2; cdr3_nt: TGTGCCAGCAGTGATTTAGGCCCTTACACCTTC; cdr3_aa: CASSDLGPYTF
j_call: TRBJ2-7; clone_size: .; d_call: .; v_call: TRBV19; cdr3_nt: TGTGCCAGTAGTCCACGACGGACCTCCTACGAGCAGTACTTC; cdr3_aa: CASSPRRTSYEQYF
j_call: TRBJ2-1; clone_size: .; d_call: TRBD2; v_call: TRBV7-9; cdr3_nt: TGTGCCAGCAGCTTGTACCGGACTAGCGCCGATGAGCAGTTCTTC; cdr3_aa: CASSLYRTSADEQFF
j_call: TRBJ2-7; clone_size: .; d_call: .; v_call: TRBV7-7; cdr3_nt: TGTGCCAGCAGCTTGAGCCAGAGGAACGAGCAGTACTTC; cdr3_aa: CASSLSQRNEQYF
j_call: TRBJ1-1; clone_size: .; d_call: .; v_call: TRBV19; cdr3_nt: TGTGCCAGTGGGGGACCAAAGAACACTGAAGCTTTCTTT; cdr3_aa: CASGGPKNTEAFF
j_call: TRBJ1-5; clone_size: .; d_call: .; v_call: TRBV5-8; cdr3_nt: TGTGCCAGCACTCTCCGCGTTTTAGGAAATCAGCCCCAGCATTTT; cdr3_aa: CASTLRVLGNQPQHF
j_call: TRBJ2-1; clone_size: .; d_call: TRBD2; v_call: TRBV25-1; cdr3_nt: TGTGCCAGCAGCCCGGTGGGTAGCGGGAGATACAATGAGCAGTTCTTC; cdr3_aa: CASSPVGSGRYNEQFF
j_call: TRBJ2-7; clone_size: .; d_call: .; v_call: TRBV5-1; cdr3_nt: TGCGCCAGCAGCCCCGAACAGGGAAGGGTTTTCGAGCAGTACTTC; cdr3_aa: CASSPEQGRVFEQYF
j_call: TRBJ2-7; clone_size: few; d_call: TRBD2; v_call: TRBV2; cdr3_nt: TGTGCCAGCAGTGAAATTGGGCAAGCGACTAGCGGGAGGAGGTACGAGCAGTACTTC; cdr3_aa: CASSEIGQATSGRRYEQYF
j_call: TRBJ2-3; clone_size: .; d_call: .; v_call: TRBV7-8; cdr3_nt: TGTGCCAGCAGCTTAGGGACCGGATCCACAGATACGCAGTATTTT; cdr3_aa: CASSLGTGSTDTQYF
j_call: TRBJ2-7; clone_size: few; d_call: .; v_call: TRBV29-1; cdr3_nt: TGCAGCGTTGTAAGCCACCGACAGGATTTCGGCTACGAGCAGTACTTC; cdr3_aa: CSVVSHRQDFGYEQYF
j_call: TRBJ1-1; clone_size: .; d_call: .; v_call: TRBV5-4; cdr3_nt: TGTGCCAGCAGTATGGGGGATGGTGAAGCTTTCTTT; cdr3_aa: CASSMGDGEAFF
j_call: TRBJ1-5; clone_size: .; d_call: .; v_call: TRBV15; cdr3_nt: TGTGCCACCAGCCAAGGCAGCGGCAATCAGCCCCAGCATTTT; cdr3_aa: CATSQGSGNQPQHF
j_call: TRBJ1-4; clone_size: .; d_call: .; v_call: TRBV4-1; cdr3_nt: TGCGCCAGCAGCCAGGTCCACAGCCCCGAAAAACTGTTTTTT; cdr3_aa: CASSQVHSPEKLFF
j_call: TRBJ1-2; clone_size: .; d_call: TRBD1; v_call: TRBV7-9; cdr3_nt: TGTGCCCTAGCCCCAACCGGGACAGGGTTTAGTGGCTACACCTTC; cdr3_aa: CALAPTGTGFSGYTF
j_call: TRBJ1-2; clone_size: .; d_call: .; v_call: TRBV15; cdr3_nt: TGTGCCACCAGCAGAGTCGGCGGGGGTGTGGGCTACACCTTC; cdr3_aa: CATSRVGGGVGYTF
j_call: TRBJ2-7; clone_size: .; d_call: .; v_call: TRBV10-3; cdr3_nt: TGTGCCATCAGTGAGACGGACTACGAGCAGTACTTC; cdr3_aa: CAISETDYEQYF
j_call: TRBJ1-1; clone_size: .; d_call: .; v_call: TRBV19; cdr3_nt: TGTGCCAGTAGTTCAGGGCTTTGGACTGAAGCTTTCTTT; cdr3_aa: CASSSGLWTEAFF
j_call: TRBJ1-4; clone_size: .; d_call: .; v_call: TRBV28; cdr3_nt: TGTGCCAGCAGGGGGGAGGCAACTAATGAAAAACTGTTTTTT; cdr3_aa: CASRGEATNEKLFF
j_call: TRBJ2-5; clone_size: .; d_call: TRBD1; v_call: TRBV5-1; cdr3_nt: TGCGCCAGCAGCTTTAGTGGGACAGAAGAGACCCAGTACTTC; cdr3_aa: CASSFSGTEETQYF
j_call: TRBJ2-3; clone_size: .; d_call: TRBD1; v_call: TRBV5-1; cdr3_nt: TGCGCCAGCAGCCGCCGGACAGGGGGCACAGATACGCAGTATTTT; cdr3_aa: CASSRRTGGTDTQYF
j_call: TRBJ1-2; clone_size: .; d_call: .; v_call: TRBV6-5; cdr3_nt: TGTGCCAGCAGTCGAGAAGAAGGGGAAGGCTACACCTTC; cdr3_aa: CASSREEGEGYTF
j_call: TRBJ1-6; clone_size: .; d_call: .; v_call: TRBV27; cdr3_nt: TGTGCCAGCGGAGTTCGCCCGGGGGATCATAATTCACCCCTCCACTTT; cdr3_aa: CASGVRPGDHNSPLHF
j_call: TRBJ2-3; clone_size: .; d_call: TRBD2; v_call: TRBV6-1; cdr3_nt: TGTGCCAGCAGTGCGGGGGGGAGCGGGGGGCCAAGCACAGATACGCAGTATTTT; cdr3_aa: CASSAGGSGGPSTDTQYF
j_call: TRBJ1-2; clone_size: few; d_call: .; v_call: TRBV6-5; cdr3_nt: TGTGCCAGCAGTTACTCAAAGGGAGGGCCGCACTATGGCTACACCTTC; cdr3_aa: CASSYSKGGPHYGYTF
j_call: TRBJ2-3; clone_size: .; d_call: .; v_call: TRBV5-1; cdr3_nt: TGCGCCAGCAGCTTGGCCGGGAGCACCACAGATACGCAGTATTTT; cdr3_aa: CASSLAGSTTDTQYF
j_call: TRBJ2-4; clone_size: .; d_call: .; v_call: TRBV11-1; cdr3_nt: TGTGCCAGCAGCTTCGATCCAGTGAAAGCCAAAAACATTCAGTACTTC; cdr3_aa: CASSFDPVKAKNIQYF
j_call: TRBJ2-5; clone_size: .; d_call: .; v_call: TRBV29-1; cdr3_nt: TGCAGCGTTGAATTACAGGGAGAGACCCAGTACTTC; cdr3_aa: CSVELQGETQYF
j_call: TRBJ1-2; clone_size: .; d_call: .; v_call: TRBV20-1; cdr3_nt: TGCAGTGCTAGAGATGGCGGCTACACCTTC; cdr3_aa: CSARDGGYTF
j_call: TRBJ2-2; clone_size: .; d_call: .; v_call: TRBV5-1; cdr3_nt: TGCGCCAGCAGCTTCCACCAGACGAACACCGGGGAGCTGTTTTTT; cdr3_aa: CASSFHQTNTGELFF
j_call: TRBJ1-1; clone_size: .; d_call: .; v_call: TRBV19; cdr3_nt: TGTGCCAGTAGTATCTCGGGGGGGACTAAAACTGAAGCTTTCTTT; cdr3_aa: CASSISGGTKTEAFF
j_call: TRBJ1-4; clone_size: .; d_call: .; v_call: TRBV4-2; cdr3_nt: TGTGCCAGCAGCCAAGATGTGGAAAAACTGTTTTTT; cdr3_aa: CASSQDVEKLFF
j_call: TRBJ2-2; clone_size: .; d_call: .; v_call: TRBV5-5; cdr3_nt: TGTGCCAGCAGCTTGGTAGCGCGGACCGGGGAGCTGTTTTTT; cdr3_aa: CASSLVARTGELFF
j_call: TRBJ2-1; clone_size: once; d_call: .; v_call: TRBV30; cdr3_nt: TGTGCCTGGAGCCTAGGACGGAACAATGAGCAGTTCTTC; cdr3_aa: CAWSLGRNNEQFF
j_call: TRBJ1-1; clone_size: .; d_call: .; v_call: TRBV5-1; cdr3_nt: TGCGCCAGCAGCAGCGACATGAACACTGAAGCTTTCTTT; cdr3_aa: CASSSDMNTEAFF
j_call: TRBJ2-7; clone_size: .; d_call: .; v_call: TRBV6-1; cdr3_nt: TGTGCCAGCAGTGAAAACCCGCTCATCCGCCGGGACGGGAGCTCCTACGAGCAGTACTTC; cdr3_aa: CASSENPLIRRDGSSYEQYF
j_call: TRBJ2-7; clone_size: .; d_call: TRBD2; v_call: TRBV13; cdr3_nt: TGTGCCAGCAGCTCCAGGACTAGCGGGAGCGTTAGTTACGAGCAGTACTTC; cdr3_aa: CASSSRTSGSVSYEQYF
j_call: TRBJ1-2; clone_size: .; d_call: .; v_call: TRBV7-2; cdr3_nt: TGTGCCAGCAGCTTAGCTGCGGCATTCTATGGCTACACCTTC; cdr3_aa: CASSLAAAFYGYTF